This entry lists 22 T cell receptor beta chains sequenced from one sample in a study of response to subunit inactivated influenza vaccine. Via MiXCR, TCRdb re-called the RT-PCR reads, giving one row per CDR3 protein. The sample includes some 850,000 distinct CDR3 sequences, less than 20% of them seen just once. Sequences were derived from PBMCs from blood, sampled roughly 5 days after vaccination. These receptor sequences come from a man in his forties or fifties who received an inactivated influenza vaccine.

The chain links TRBV10-3 to TRBJ2-7; the D gene is possibly TRBD2 (5 bases). V lost 8 bases and J lost 2, with 7 bases in between. Germline V CDR1 and CDR2: ENHRY, SYGVKD. This CDR3 spans 11 amino acids. The CDR3, as DNA: TGTGCCATCGGGGAGCCCTACGAGCAGTACTTC. Translating it yields CAIGEPYEQYF.

The chain uses TRBV6-5 and TRBJ2-3, with D perhaps matching TRBD2 (7 bases). Trimming pared 4 bases from V and 1 base from J, leaving 15 bases between. CDR3 length equals 16 residues. Germline V CDR1 and CDR2: MNHEY, SVGAGI. Written as DNA, the CDR3 is TGTGCCAGCAGTTTAGTCCGGGGGGCCGGCACAGATACGCAGTATTTT. Amino acid sequence: CASSLVRGAGTDTQYF.

This clonotype was observed a few times. The chain recombines TRBV20-1 with TRBJ2-7, with 9 bases matching TRBD2. In germline, CDR1 is DFQATT, CDR2 SNEGSKA (reference sequence). CDR3 length: 16 residues. With V trimmed by 3 bases and J by 0 bases, 9 bases remained unmatched. The CDR3 sequence: CSARRTSATFSYEQYF. The CDR3 DNA sequence: TGCAGTGCTAGGAGGACTAGCGCCACATTCTCCTACGAGCAGTACTTC.

This clonotype came up a few times. V usage is TRBV25-1 and J usage is TRBJ2-5; TRBD2 is a possible D gene (5 bases). The CDR3 extends over 16 amino acids. Germline values: CDR1 MGHDK, CDR2 SYGVNS. Trimming shortened V by 3 bases and J by 3 bases, and 17 bases separated the two germline ends. CDR3 bases: TGTGCCAGCAGTGAGTCCGGGGTCGGCCACAAAGAGACCCAGTACTTC. It codes for CASSESGVGHKETQYF.

DNA for the CDR3: TGTGCCAACCTTGGACAGGGTTCGTTGGGCCGAAACTACGAGCAGTACTTC. This codes for CANLGQGSLGRNYEQYF. The chain combines TRBV6-4 with TRBJ2-7, with 8 bases lining up with TRBD1. CDR1 is MRHNA and CDR2 is SNTAGT in the germline V gene. After removal of 10 bases from V and 3 bases from J, the junction contained 20 bases not matched to a gene. The CDR3 is 17 residues long.

In this sample, this clonotype turned up a few times. A read error is possible here, since a much larger clone lies one base away. The gene calls are TRBV11-3 and TRBJ1-1; weak D call: TRBD1 (5 bases). The CDR3 totals 13 residues. The germline V gene has CDR1 SGHNT and CDR2 YENEEA. With 0 bases removed from V and 3 bases from J, the gap between germline ends came to 5 bases. For the CDR3, the DNA is TGTGCCAGCAGCTTAGAAGGGGACACTGAAGCTTTCTTT. Translated, it gives CASSLEGDTEAFF.

This clonotype was counted between two and nine times. The V gene is TRBV4-1, the J gene TRBJ2-3; D is perhaps TRBD1 (6 bases). This CDR3 has 16 residues. The germline gives CDR1 MGHRA, CDR2 YSYEKL. The V gene lost 2 bases and the J gene lost 3 bases, with 15 bases spanning the gap. CDR3 sequence reads: CASSQQAQGSTDTQYF. The CDR3 region has the DNA TGCGCCAGCAGCCAACAAGCTCAGGGGTCGACAGATACGCAGTATTTT.

This clonotype was found a few times. This chain connects TRBV9 to TRBJ2-1; the match to TRBD2 covers 9 bases. CDR3 size: 16 residues. Germline lookup yields CDR1 SGDLS and CDR2 YYNGEE. V lost 4 bases to trimming and J lost 4 bases; unmatched junction nucleotides: 9. In nucleotides, the CDR3 is TGTGCCAGCAGCCCCGGGGGTAGCGGGAGTTACAATGAGCAGTTCTTC. Amino acid sequence: CASSPGGSGSYNEQFF.

The chain links TRBV10-3 to TRBJ2-2, with D uncertain. Germline-derived CDR1 and CDR2 are ENHRY and SYGVKD. Trimming took off 10 bases at V and 0 bases at J, with 12 bases between the two ends. CDR3 length: 14 residues. DNA for the CDR3: TGTGCCACATCATTATCGCCGAACACCGGGGAGCTGTTTTTT. It translates to CATSLSPNTGELFF.

CDR3 bases: TGTGCCAGCACATCCGAGTTGGCGGGAGATGAGCAGTTCTTC. Translated, it gives CASTSELAGDEQFF. The rearrangement joins TRBV9 to TRBJ2-1; 7 bases agree with TRBD2. This CDR3 has 14 residues. J gave up 8 bases and V 6 bases, and 11 bases lay outside the gene matches. Looked up from germline, CDR1 is SGDLS and CDR2 is YYNGEE.

This clonotype has at least ten counts. The rearrangement links TRBV12-3 or TRBV12-4 to TRBJ2-5; no reliable D call. V lost 3 bases to trimming and J lost 2 bases, with 13 bases between them. The CDR3 runs 15 residues. The CDR3: CASSFRLPNQETQYF. DNA of the CDR3: TGTGCCAGCAGTTTTAGGTTGCCAAATCAAGAGACCCAGTACTTC.

The chain is built from TRBV3-1 and TRBJ2-3, with 8 bases matching TRBD1. Looked up from germline, CDR1 is LGHDT and CDR2 is YNNKEL (reference sequence). The length of the CDR3 is 15 residues. J was trimmed by 2 bases and V by 6 bases; bases with no gene match: 7. As DNA, the CDR3 is TGTGCCAGCAGAAACAGGGGACAGGCCACAGATACGCAGTATTTT. It codes for CASRNRGQATDTQYF.

In this sample, this clonotype turned up a few times. One end of the junction is discordant with germline, which a read error may explain. This chain links TRBV7-6 with TRBJ2-7; 10 bases map to TRBD2. The length of the CDR3 is 15 residues. The V gene's germline CDR1 is SGHVS and CDR2 FNYEAQ. CDR3 sequence (DNA): TGTGCCAGCAGCTTACCTAGCGGGAGCTCCAACGAGCAGTACTTC. This translates into CASSLPSGSSNEQYF.

On this clonotype: At one boundary the junction diverges from the germline segment, which might be a read error. The gene calls are TRBV24-1 and TRBJ2-3; D may match TRBD1 or TRBD2 (5 bases each). Germline assignment: CDR1 KGHDR and CDR2 SFDVKD. This CDR3 comprises 17 residues. The chain's CDR3 is CATSYLTRDASTDTQYF. CDR3 nucleotides: TGTGCCACCAGTTATTTGACCAGGGACGCTAGCACAGATACGCAGTATTTT.

This clonotype was seen a few times. The genes are TRBV7-2 and TRBJ2-1; TRBD2 aligns across 13 bases. This CDR3 region has 15 residues. CDR1 and CDR2 from the germline V gene are SGHTA and FQGNSA. J gave up 8 bases and V 6 bases, and 7 bases lay outside the gene matches. CDR3 residues: CASRRTSGSLDEQFF. The CDR3 bases are TGTGCCAGCAGGAGGACTAGCGGGAGTTTAGATGAGCAGTTCTTC.

The chain recombines TRBV27 with TRBJ2-7; D is unresolved. Trimming took 5 bases from V and 2 from J, leaving 13 bases between them. This CDR3 region has 14 residues. From germline, CDR1 is MNHEY and CDR2 SMNVEV (reference sequence). The CDR3 loop is CASSPLGFTYEQYF. CDR3 sequence (DNA): TGTGCCAGCAGTCCTTTGGGCTTTACCTACGAGCAGTACTTC.

This clonotype was counted at least ten times. V gene TRBV7-2 combines with J gene TRBJ2-3, with D perhaps being TRBD1 or TRBD2 (6 bases each). Trimming cost V 4 bases and J 5 bases, with 16 bases left between them. Germline lookup yields CDR1 SGHTA and CDR2 FQGNSA. There are 15 residues in the CDR3. CDR3 coding DNA: TGTGCCAGCAGCTCCTTGGGGGGCGTGGGAGATACGCAGTATTTT. It encodes CASSSLGGVGDTQYF.

This clonotype was found a few times. The germline gene is not matched at one end of the junction; a read error may be the cause. V usage is TRBV7-7 and J usage is TRBJ2-5; TRBD2 aligns across 9 bases. Germline CDR1 and CDR2: SSHAT and FNYEAQ (reference sequence). The CDR3 is 15 residues long. CDR3 nucleotide sequence: TGTGCTAGCAGCCCCGGGACTAGCTTAAAAGAGACCCAGTACTTC. It encodes CASSPGTSLKETQYF.

This clonotype was observed once. This chain uses TRBV7-8 with TRBJ2-5; D uncertain. The CDR3 totals 15 residues. Germline assignment: CDR1 SGHVS and CDR2 FQNEAQ. The V and J ends lost 2 bases and 5 bases respectively, with 15 bases between them. The CDR3 sequence is CASSLSLNVFETQYF. CDR3 DNA: TGTGCCAGCAGCTTATCTCTTAATGTCTTCGAGACCCAGTACTTC.

This clonotype turned up a few times. The chain couples TRBV27 to TRBJ1-4; D is unclear. The V end lost 0 bases, the J end lost 8 bases, and 16 bases lay between the germline ends. The CDR3 is made up of 16 amino acids. CDR1 and CDR2 from the germline V gene are MNHEY and SMNVEV (reference sequence). The CDR3 spells CASSLSVRGGREKLFF. The CDR3 DNA reads TGTGCCAGCAGTTTATCGGTACGCGGAGGAAGGGAAAAACTGTTTTTT.

The rearrangement uses TRBV12-3 or TRBV12-4 and TRBJ1-5; no reliable D call. CDR3 length: 12 residues. V gave up 7 bases and J gave up 6 bases, with 10 bases separating them. CDR3 in amino acids: CASTLLGQPQHF. Written as DNA, the CDR3 is TGTGCCAGCACCCTACTGGGTCAGCCCCAGCATTTT.

The rearrangement uses TRBV20-1 and TRBJ2-1; a weak D match, TRBD1 (6 bases). V lost 3 bases, J lost 0 bases, and 12 bases lay in between. CDR1 and CDR2 from the germline V gene are DFQATT and SNEGSKA (reference sequence). This CDR3 contains 15 residues. CDR3 bases: TGCAGTGCTAGTCGTCTAGGGGGCTCCTACAATGAGCAGTTCTTC. This codes for CSASRLGGSYNEQFF.